The 13 T cell receptor beta chains below come from one sample, sequenced in a study of blood T cell repertoires in COVID-19. The assay was immunoSEQ multiplex PCR, and TCRdb's table has in-frame clones only and misses some. The profile shows about 190,000 clones, approximately 91% of them singletons. Sample: peripheral blood. The receptors shown here come from a man between 18 and 35 years old with active or convalescent COVID-19.

CDR3 residues: CASSSTGSGEQYF. The DNA of the CDR3 is TGTGCCAGCAGCTCGACTGGGTCGGGCGAGCAGTACTTC. The J gene is TRBJ2-7, the V gene TRBV7-9; no firm D call. Germline V CDR1 and CDR2: SEHNR, FQNEAQ (reference sequence). Between the trimmed V and J ends, which lost 4 bases and 6 bases, there was a span of 13 bases. The CDR3 extends over 13 amino acids.

The chain employs TRBV30 and TRBJ2-1, with 8 bases identical to TRBD1. V shed 7 bases, J shed 7 bases, and the junction held 6 bases outside the gene matches. The length of the CDR3 is 12 residues. CDR1 is GTSNPN, CDR2 SVGIG, per germline (reference sequence). The CDR3 sequence: CASRTGSNEQFF. The CDR3 DNA is TGTGCCTCTCGGACAGGGAGTAATGAGCAGTTCTTC.

The rearrangement uses TRBV6-5 and TRBJ1-5; no firm D call. V lost 2 bases and J 3 bases, leaving 5 bases between the germline ends. Germline V gene data show CDR1 as MNHEY and CDR2 as SVGAGI. The CDR3 runs 13 residues. The CDR3 spells CASSYDSNQPQHF. Written as DNA, the CDR3 is TGTGCCAGCAGTTACGACTCCAATCAGCCCCAGCATTTT.

The rearrangement joins TRBV11-3 to TRBJ2-1; D is perhaps TRBD2 (6 bases). The CDR3 totals 15 residues. Trimming stripped 1 base from V and 0 bases from J, with 7 bases between. Per the germline V gene, CDR1 is SGHNT and CDR2 is YENEEA. In nucleotides, the CDR3 is TGTGCCAGCAGCTTAGGCGGGGACTCCTACAATGAGCAGTTCTTC. Protein sequence: CASSLGGDSYNEQFF.

The chain has TRBV2 and TRBJ2-2, with D unresolved. Germline V gives CDR1 SNHLY, CDR2 FYNNEI. Trimming pared 5 bases from V and 9 bases from J, leaving 7 bases between. The CDR3 is 11 amino acids. CDR3 region: CASSIIRELFF. CDR3 sequence (DNA): TGTGCCAGCAGTATAATTAGGGAGCTGTTTTTT.

This clone was seen just once. This chain joins TRBV2 and TRBJ2-1, with TRBD2 matching over 9 bases. From germline, CDR1 is SNHLY and CDR2 FYNNEI. V was pared by 6 bases and J by 9 bases, with 9 bases of the junction left unmatched. The CDR3 totals 14 residues. The CDR3 nucleotides are TGTGCCAGCAGAGGTAGCGGGGGCGGGGTTGAGCAGTTCTTC. Translating gives CASRGSGGGVEQFF.

This clone was detected only once. The genes are TRBV29-1 and TRBJ2-5, with TRBD2 as a possible D gene (5 bases). Trimming left V 4 bases short and J 1 base short, with 7 bases between. The germline V gene has CDR1 SQVTM and CDR2 ANQGSEA. The CDR3 contains 12 residues. The CDR3 bases are TGCAGCGTTGCGAGCGGCCAAGAGACCCAGTACTTC. Translating it yields CSVASGQETQYF.

The chain is built from TRBV7-3 and TRBJ1-1; perhaps TRBD1 as D (6 bases). Germline values: CDR1 SGHTA, CDR2 FQGTGA. The CDR3 is made up of 12 amino acids. V was pared by 4 bases and J by 6 bases, with 9 bases between. CDR3 sequence reads: CASSSQGSEAFF. The DNA of the CDR3 is TGTGCCAGCAGCTCACAGGGATCTGAAGCTTTCTTT.

The CDR3 here is CATEEQAGSTDTQYF. The CDR3 DNA sequence: TGTGCCACCGAAGAACAAGCGGGGAGCACAGATACGCAGTATTTT. The chain uses TRBV10-3 and TRBJ2-3; the match to TRBD2 covers 7 bases. Germline V gives CDR1 ENHRY, CDR2 SYGVKD. Trimming removed 10 bases from V and 0 bases from J; junction bases left unmatched: 10. The CDR3 is 15 amino acids.

The rearrangement joins TRBV4-1 to TRBJ2-7, with 7 bases that match TRBD2. Unmatched junction bases numbered 8, after V lost 8 bases and J lost 1 base. Germline CDR1 MGHRA, CDR2 YSYEKL. The CDR3 spans 14 residues. CDR3 DNA: TGCGCCAGCTCAGTAGCTAGCGGATCCTACGAGCAGTACTTC. It specifies CASSVASGSYEQYF.

The rearrangement links TRBV6-2 or TRBV6-3 to TRBJ2-1, with D uncertain. CDR3 length equals 14 residues. Germline lookup yields CDR1 MNHEY and CDR2 SVGEGT. V was shortened by 7 bases and J by 5 bases, with 15 bases between the two germline ends. The CDR3 here is CASTPIVAHNEQFF. As DNA, the CDR3 is TGTGCCAGCACCCCGATCGTAGCCCACAATGAGCAGTTCTTC.

V and J are TRBV18 and TRBJ1-1; the D is unclear. The CDR3 runs to 13 residues. Germline loops: CDR1 KGHSH, CDR2 LQKENI. Trimming took off 2 bases at V and 2 bases at J, with 6 bases between the two ends. The CDR3 DNA is TGTGCCAGCTCACCAGCGGGAAACACTGAAGCTTTCTTT. Protein sequence: CASSPAGNTEAFF. The full variable domain, with the rest looked up from reference TRBV18 and TRBJ1-1, is NAGVMQNPRHLVRRRGQEARLRCSPMKGHSHVYWYRQLPEEGLKFMVYLQKENIIDESGMPKERFSAEFPKEGPSILRIQQVVRGDSAAYFCASSPAGNTEAFFGQGTRLTVV.

This sequence joins TRBV11-3 and TRBJ2-2; D possibly corresponds to TRBD2 (6 bases). This CDR3 contains 15 residues. CDR1 SGHNT and CDR2 YENEEA come from the germline V gene. V dropped 4 bases and J dropped 1 base, with 10 bases sitting between them. The CDR3 bases are TGTGCCAGCAGCTGGGGGGACGGGAACACCGGGGAGCTGTTTTTT. It translates to CASSWGDGNTGELFF.